This T cell receptor (beta chain) originates from a study of Ad26.COV2.S vaccination and SARS-CoV-2 variants. Study-wide background: Dosing was one shot or two shots 56 days apart.

The data were produced by immunoSEQ multiplex PCR, yet TCRdb's version contains in-frame clones alone and is incomplete. The data contain about 450,000 clones, approximately 92% of them singletons. Treatment here: approximately 18 received Ad26.COV2.S at low or high dose, single or two shots; 5 received placebo; per-sample allocation not given. Material that was analyzed had been drawn on day 63 after the first vaccine or placebo injection. On this clone itself: Antigen unknown.

The length of the CDR3 is 16 residues. The V gene lost 1 base and the J gene lost 1 base, with 14 bases spanning the gap. Germline assignment: CDR1 SGHRS and CDR2 YFSETQ. General study results and limits: Analyses of TCR breadth and depth may have underestimated total T cell responses.

The V gene is TRBV5-1, the J gene TRBJ1-1; D is possibly TRBD1 (6 bases). This sequence originates from a person aged 18-60 years who received the Ad26.COV2.S COVID-19 vaccine or a placebo. Specimen: peripheral blood, collected in a trial of Ad26.COV2.S vaccine versus placebo. CDR3 protein: CASSLNPPQGNTEAFF. The CDR3 DNA reads as TGCGCCAGCAGCTTGAATCCTCCACAGGGGAACACTGAAGCTTTCTTT.